A selection of T cell receptor beta chains follows, all from one sample in a study of shared clonotypes between healthy human individuals. The table came from immunoSEQ multiplex PCR; TCRdb's copy has only in-frame clones and leaves some out. The repertoire includes 600,000 to 750,000 clones, less than 95% of them detected once, and 30% to 40% sits in the top ten. The source material was memory CD8+ T cells from PBMCs. The receptors were gathered from a young man in good health. Some clones in this sample may be carry-over from other donors' samples. Both conserved end residues are part of each CDR3. The order of the fields is clone size, J gene, V gene, D gene, CDR3 protein, CDR3 DNA. The D gene is left open where the match is weak. A clone size is listed for some rows: how often the clone was seen (once, few, many), or a class if it is expanded.

. TRBJ2-7 TRBV19 TRBD2 CASSIASGTGEQYF TGTGCCAGTAGTATAGCAAGCGGGACGGGCGAGCAGTACTTC
once TRBJ2-1 TRBV5-4 TRBD2 CASSLRREVYNEQFF TGTGCCAGCAGCTTGCGGCGGGAGGTCTACAATGAGCAGTTCTTC
. TRBJ1-2 TRBV27 . CASGVGGAFYGYTF TGTGCCAGCGGTGTGGGGGGCGCTTTCTATGGCTACACCTTC
. TRBJ2-2 TRBV27 TRBD2 CASTAMGLAGVVGELFF TGTGCCAGCACCGCTATGGGACTAGCGGGAGTGGTCGGGGAGCTGTTTTTT
. TRBJ1-1 TRBV5-1 TRBD1 CASSGPDRAGTEAFF TGCGCCAGCAGCGGACCGGACAGGGCGGGCACTGAAGCTTTCTTT
many TRBJ2-1 TRBV10-3 TRBD2 CAVWEGPFNEQFF TGTGCCGTTTGGGAGGGCCCTTTCAATGAGCAGTTCTTC
. TRBJ2-1 TRBV27 . CASSYGGGYNEQFF TGTGCCAGCAGTTATGGTGGGGGTTACAATGAGCAGTTCTTC
. TRBJ2-5 TRBV7-9 . CASSLALGVETQYF TGTGCCAGCAGCTTAGCGCTTGGGGTAGAGACCCAGTACTTC
. TRBJ2-1 TRBV27 TRBD2 CASSLLRVAGGPAYNEQFF TGTGCCAGCAGTTTACTCAGAGTGGCGGGAGGGCCTGCCTACAATGAGCAGTTCTTC
few TRBJ1-5 TRBV19 . CASSPRGRSRDQPQHF TGTGCCAGTAGTCCCCGGGGTAGGAGTCGGGATCAGCCCCAGCATTTT
few TRBJ2-4 TRBV11-3 . CASSFAPGVAKNIQYF TGTGCCAGCAGCTTTGCGCCGGGGGTAGCCAAAAACATTCAGTACTTC
. TRBJ2-7 TRBV4-1 TRBD2 CASSPQREMHVHEQYF TGCGCCAGCAGCCCCCAGCGGGAGATGCATGTCCACGAGCAGTACTTC
few TRBJ1-1 TRBV27 . CASKQIMNTEAFF TGTGCCAGCAAACAGATCATGAACACTGAAGCTTTCTTT
. TRBJ2-7 TRBV5-1 . CASSSGLFDYEQYF TGCGCCAGCAGCTCGGGACTCTTCGATTACGAGCAGTACTTC
. TRBJ2-7 TRBV5-8 TRBD1 CASSTRTGGNEQYF TGTGCCAGCAGCACCCGGACAGGGGGCAACGAGCAGTACTTC
. TRBJ2-3 TRBV5-4 . CASSLAYTDTQYF TGTGCCAGCAGCTTGGCTTACACAGATACGCAGTATTTT
. TRBJ1-1 TRBV7-8 . CASSLTFWGGNTEAFF TGTGCCAGCAGCTTAACATTTTGGGGTGGGAACACTGAAGCTTTCTTT
. TRBJ2-1 TRBV11-2 TRBD1 CASSSRTGSYNEQFF TGTGCCAGCAGCTCCCGGACAGGTTCCTACAATGAGCAGTTCTTC
. TRBJ2-7 TRBV27 TRBD1 CASSPRLGQVYEQYF TGTGCCAGCAGTCCCCGACTCGGACAGGTCTACGAGCAGTACTTC
. TRBJ1-2 TRBV9 . CASSLGGGSYGYTF TGTGCCAGCAGCCTAGGCGGCGGGAGCTATGGCTACACCTTC